The 25 T cell receptor beta chains below were found in one sample sequenced in a study of T cell repertoires in cytomegalovirus infection. Each CDR3 protein is one row after TCRdb ran MiXCR on the reads. Among about 770,000 distinct CDR3 sequences listed, 29% were seen once. No antigen has been identified for these receptors. The sample here was cultured CD8+ T cells from PBMCs, taken from culture after CMV antigen stimulation. These receptors were taken from a human donor in good health (CMV status not recorded). Some clones in this sample may be carry-over from other donors' samples.

This clonotype was counted once. The chain has TRBV4-1 and TRBJ2-1, with D possibly being TRBD2 (6 bases). Germline V gives CDR1 MGHRA, CDR2 YSYEKL. The V end lost 0 bases, the J end lost 10 bases, and 25 bases lay between the germline ends. The CDR3 has 18 amino acids. CDR3 residues: CASSQDVSGVGIGWEQFF. CDR3 sequence (DNA): TGCGCCAGCAGCCAAGATGTTTCGGGGGTCGGTATCGGGTGGGAGCAGTTCTTC.

This chain uses TRBV28 with TRBJ1-5; D may be TRBD1 (5 bases). Trimming took 3 bases from V and 5 from J, leaving 11 bases between them. The CDR3 spans 14 residues. Germline CDR1 and CDR2: MDHEN and SYDVKM. CDR3: CASSLAQGYQPQHF. CDR3 DNA: TGTGCCAGCAGTTTGGCCCAGGGCTATCAGCCCCAGCATTTT.

The chain uses TRBV4-1 and TRBJ2-1, with 7 bases identical to TRBD2. CDR1 is MGHRA and CDR2 is YSYEKL in the germline V gene. The CDR3 is 15 residues long. The junction had 11 bases not matched to a gene; V was cut back by 6 bases and J by 6 bases. CDR3 sequence: CASSPTIGGGNEQFF. DNA of the CDR3: TGCGCCAGCAGTCCTACTATTGGGGGGGGCAATGAGCAGTTCTTC.

The gene calls are TRBV4-1 and TRBJ1-4; D perhaps matches TRBD1 (5 bases). With 5 bases removed from V and 5 bases from J, the gap between germline ends came to 15 bases. The CDR3 has 15 amino acids. Germline CDR1 is MGHRA and CDR2 is YSYEKL. The CDR3 coding sequence is TGCGCCAGCAGCTCCTCGGGACGGCCGAATGAAAAACTGTTTTTT. Translating it yields CASSSSGRPNEKLFF.

The chain joins TRBV20-1 to TRBJ2-7; TRBD1 matches at 8 bases. V was clipped by 6 bases and J by 2 bases; unmatched bases: 9. Germline assignment: CDR1 DFQATT and CDR2 SNEGSKA (reference sequence). The CDR3 contains 14 residues. The DNA of the CDR3 is TGCAGTGCGAGATCCGGGACAGGCACCTACGAGCAGTACTTC. Translated: CSARSGTGTYEQYF.

The V gene is TRBV4-1, the J gene TRBJ2-5; no reliable D call. Germline loops: CDR1 MGHRA, CDR2 YSYEKL. The CDR3 runs to 12 residues. Deletions cut 1 base from V and 3 bases from J, with 3 bases between. The CDR3 is CASSQAEETQYF. The CDR3 bases are TGCGCCAGCAGCCAAGCAGAAGAGACCCAGTACTTC.

This clonotype has ten or more counts. The rearrangement links TRBV12-3 or TRBV12-4 to TRBJ1-2, with D possibly being TRBD1 (5 bases). The V end was cut by 5 bases, the J end by 4 bases, with 14 bases between. This CDR3 is built from 14 residues. CDR3 protein: CASSPNSGGYGYTF. The CDR3 DNA follows: TGTGCCAGCAGTCCAAACTCTGGGGGCTATGGCTACACCTTC.

The V call is TRBV27, the J call TRBJ1-1; TRBD1 aligns across 7 bases. The CDR3 length is 13 residues. The V and J ends lost 5 bases and 7 bases, in that order; junction bases with no gene match: 7. The germline V gene has CDR1 MNHEY and CDR2 SMNVEV (reference sequence). CDR3 nucleotide sequence: TGTGCCAGCAGTCTTATTGGGGACAGTGAAGCTTTCTTT. Translated, it gives CASSLIGDSEAFF.

The chain couples TRBV4-1 to TRBJ2-3, with TRBD2 matching 13 bases. Looked up from germline, CDR1 is MGHRA and CDR2 is YSYEKL. The ends lost 0 bases at V and 0 bases at J; junction bases unmatched: 21. This CDR3 spans 24 amino acids. The CDR3 loop reads CASSQDGYSADGLAGVYSTDTQYF. Here the CDR3 DNA reads TGCGCCAGCAGCCAAGATGGTTATTCGGCCGACGGACTAGCGGGGGTTTATAGCACAGATACGCAGTATTTT.

This clonotype was seen more than once but under ten times. CDR3 loop: CSAGPRSQAAGYTF. CDR3 DNA: TGCAGTGCTGGTCCCCGGTCTCAAGCGGCTGGCTACACCTTC. The V call is TRBV20-1, the J call TRBJ1-2, with no clear D. CDR1 is DFQATT, CDR2 SNEGSKA, per germline (reference sequence). V lost 5 bases, J lost 7 bases, and 20 bases lay in between. The CDR3 length is 14 residues.

This chain joins TRBV4-1 and TRBJ1-5; D remains ambiguous. Trimming took off 0 bases at V and 0 bases at J, with 6 bases between the two ends. Germline CDR1 reads MGHRA; CDR2 reads YSYEKL. This CDR3 spans 15 amino acids. The CDR3 DNA reads TGCGCCAGCAGCCAAGACGAAAATAGCAATCAGCCCCAGCATTTT. Its protein product is CASSQDENSNQPQHF.

This clonotype has more than one count but fewer than ten. CDR3 DNA: TGTGCCAGCAGGGTAGGACAGGGAGGAGGCTACACCTTC. It specifies CASRVGQGGGYTF. V gene TRBV7-6 combines with J gene TRBJ1-2; TRBD1 aligns across 8 bases. After removal of 6 bases from V and 8 bases from J, the junction contained 8 bases not matched to a gene. The CDR3 runs to 13 residues. Per the germline V gene, CDR1 is SGHVS and CDR2 is FNYEAQ.

This sequence joins TRBV2 and TRBJ1-1; 8 nucleotides match TRBD1. The CDR3 has 14 residues. V lost 4 bases, J lost 7 bases, and 8 bases stayed unmatched. CDR1 and CDR2 from the germline V gene are SNHLY and FYNNEI. CDR3 DNA sequence: TGTGCCAGCAGTGGTCAGGACAGGGCTAATGAAGCTTTCTTT. It yields the protein CASSGQDRANEAFF.

V gene TRBV11-2 combines with J gene TRBJ2-1; D is unresolved. This CDR3 contains 13 residues. Between the trimmed V and J ends, which lost 7 bases and 9 bases, there was a span of 16 bases. Germline loops: CDR1 SGHAT, CDR2 FQNNGV. The CDR3 is CASIHGLTGEQFF. The DNA of the CDR3 is TGTGCCAGCATCCATGGGCTTACCGGTGAGCAGTTCTTC.

This sequence joins TRBV10-1 and TRBJ2-7, with 10 bases matching TRBD1. The junction had 4 bases not matched to a gene; V was cut back by 5 bases and J by 3 bases. Per the germline V gene, CDR1 is WNHNN and CDR2 is SYGVQD (reference sequence). The CDR3 consists of 14 residues. CDR3 protein: CASSYRDRGYEQYF. The DNA of the CDR3 is TGCGCCAGCAGTTACCGGGACAGGGGCTACGAGCAGTACTTC.

The chain employs TRBV6-6 and TRBJ2-3, with 7 bases identical to TRBD1. V gave up 10 bases and J gave up 2 bases; unmatched junction bases: 6. CDR3 size: 13 residues. From germline, CDR1 is MNHNY and CDR2 SVGAGI (reference sequence). CDR3 nucleotide sequence: TGTGCCACCGGGGACAGCTACACAGATACGCAGTATTTT. Translated: CATGDSYTDTQYF.

This chain links TRBV19 with TRBJ2-1, with D uncertain. Germline V gives CDR1 LNHDA, CDR2 SQIVND (reference sequence). The CDR3 is 12 amino acids. Trimming shortened V by 11 bases and J by 2 bases, and 10 bases separated the two germline ends. Here the CDR3 DNA reads TGTGCCGTAGGGCTTCCCTACAATGAGCAGTTCTTC. Encoded protein: CAVGLPYNEQFF.

This sequence joins TRBV7-2 and TRBJ1-2, with D unresolved. Trimming removed 7 bases at V and 8 bases at J, with 20 bases between. This CDR3 comprises 14 residues. Germline loops: CDR1 SGHTA, CDR2 FQGNSA. CDR3 protein: CASNTLLSERGYTF. CDR3 DNA: TGTGCCAGCAACACTTTGTTATCGGAGCGGGGCTACACCTTC.

V usage is TRBV6-8 and J usage is TRBJ1-1, with a tentative D call TRBD1 (5 bases). CDR3 length: 16 residues. The V end lost 2 bases, the J end lost 0 bases, and 13 bases lay between the germline ends. CDR1 is MNHGY, CDR2 SAAAGT, per germline. The CDR3 bases are TGTGCCAGCAGTTACGGGACCCCGGGGCTGAACACTGAAGCTTTCTTT. Translating gives CASSYGTPGLNTEAFF.

This chain connects TRBV7-4 to TRBJ1-1; D may be TRBD1 (5 bases). The CDR3 has 14 amino acids. Trimming shortened V by 3 bases and J by 5 bases, and 13 bases separated the two germline ends. Germline values: CDR1 SGHVT, CDR2 SQSDAQ. The CDR3 loop is CASSFVRAVTEAFF. The DNA of the CDR3 is TGTGCCAGCAGCTTCGTCAGGGCCGTAACTGAAGCTTTCTTT.

This clonotype was counted between two and nine times. This chain connects TRBV19 to TRBJ2-3; no firm D call. This CDR3 spans 14 amino acids. V lost 3 bases to trimming and J lost 0 bases, with 7 bases between them. Per germline, CDR1 LNHDA and CDR2 SQIVND (reference sequence). CDR3 loop: CASSILGSTDTQYF. The CDR3 region has the DNA TGTGCCAGTAGTATCCTGGGCAGCACAGATACGCAGTATTTT.

The chain joins TRBV7-3 to TRBJ2-1; TRBD1 aligns across 8 bases. Trimming at V came to 5 bases and at J to 1 base, leaving 10 bases not matched to a gene. The germline V gene encodes CDR1 SGHTA and CDR2 FQGTGA. CDR3 size: 17 residues. The DNA for the CDR3 is TGTGCCAGCAGCGATAGGGTCGGGGACAGGTCCTACAATGAGCAGTTCTTC. This sequence encodes CASSDRVGDRSYNEQFF. The complete variable domain, with remaining parts taken from reference TRBV7-3 and TRBJ2-1, reads GAGVSQTPSNKVTEKGKYVELRCDPISGHTALYWYRQSLGQGPEFLIYFQGTGAADDSGLPNDRFFAVRPEGSVSTLKIQRTERGDSAVYLCASSDRVGDRSYNEQFFGPGTRLTVL.

The rearrangement links TRBV7-6 to TRBJ2-1; TRBD2 might be the D (6 bases). Deletions cut 4 bases from V and 5 bases from J, with 18 bases between. The CDR3 sequence is 16 residues long. Germline assignment: CDR1 SGHVS and CDR2 FNYEAQ. CDR3 coding DNA: TGTGCCAGCAGCTACGGACAAGGAGGGAGCAACAATGAGCAGTTCTTC. Translated: CASSYGQGGSNNEQFF.

This clonotype was seen at least ten times. J is TRBJ2-3 and V is TRBV7-2, with TRBD2 matching 11 bases. This CDR3 contains 15 residues. Trimming at V came to 4 bases and at J to 10 bases, leaving 10 bases not matched to a gene. Germline V CDR1 and CDR2: SGHTA, FQGNSA. The DNA for the CDR3 is TGTGCCAGCAGCTCTAGCGGGGGGTCACCGATGGCGCAGTATTTT. Residues: CASSSSGGSPMAQYF.

The V and J genes are TRBV5-6 and TRBJ1-6; D is undetermined. This CDR3 is 16 amino acids long. Per germline, CDR1 SGHDT and CDR2 YYEEEE. The V end was cut by 1 base, the J end by 8 bases, with 16 bases between. Written as DNA, the CDR3 is TGTGCCAGCAGCTTGATGGTCAGACCCGGGCATTCACCCCTCCACTTT. Protein product: CASSLMVRPGHSPLHF.